One sample yielded the 8 T cell receptor beta chains listed below, sequenced in a study of identical twins. A single record per CDR3 protein comes from TCRdb applying MiXCR to the 5' RACE reads. The table lists just under 650,000 distinct CDR3 sequences, 7% to 7.5% of them singletons. The same data also contributed to another study, on yellow fever vaccine responses in identical twins.

Sequenced input: PBMCs. All receptors come from a woman younger than 35 in good health.

This clonotype came up a few times. The chain couples TRBV6-5 to TRBJ2-7, with 7 bases aligning to TRBD1. From germline, CDR1 is MNHEY and CDR2 SVGAGI. J gave up 5 bases and V 6 bases, and 13 bases lay outside the gene matches. The CDR3 has 15 amino acids. CDR3: CASRLATGSPNEQYV. The CDR3 DNA reads as TGTGCCAGCAGATTAGCGACAGGGTCTCCCAACGAGCAGTACGTC.

This clonotype was counted only a few times. The chain joins TRBV10-2 to TRBJ1-4; D is unresolved. This CDR3 contains 15 residues. Germline lookup yields CDR1 WSHSY and CDR2 SAAADI. V gave up 10 bases and J gave up 0 bases, with 15 bases separating them. The CDR3 spells CATSGRDATNEKLFF. DNA of the CDR3: TGCGCCACCTCCGGGAGGGATGCAACTAATGAAAAACTGTTTTTT.

This sequence joins TRBV12-3 or TRBV12-4 and TRBJ1-6; 7 bases agree with TRBD1. J gave up 7 bases and V 7 bases, and 10 bases lay outside the gene matches. The CDR3 runs 15 residues. The CDR3 DNA follows: TGTGCCAGCAAATTACAGGGGAACACCAATTCACCCCTCCACTTT. It yields the protein CASKLQGNTNSPLHF.

The rearrangement joins TRBV29-1 to TRBJ2-5; D is uncertain. Germline V gene lookup returns CDR1 SQVTM and CDR2 ANQGSEA. V lost 3 bases, J lost 2 bases, and 13 bases lay in between. The CDR3 loop spans 14 amino acids. The chain's CDR3 is CSVDRSGVQETQYF. CDR3 bases: TGCAGCGTTGACAGGTCGGGTGTACAAGAGACCCAGTACTTC.

This chain uses TRBV29-1 with TRBJ1-5, with D hard to call. CDR1 SQVTM and CDR2 ANQGSEA come from the germline V gene. The CDR3 is 13 residues long. Between the trimmed V and J ends, which lost 8 bases and 0 bases, there was a span of 11 bases. CDR3 residues: CSFQENSNQPQHF. CDR3 DNA: TGCAGCTTCCAGGAAAATAGCAATCAGCCCCAGCATTTT.

CDR3 sequence (DNA): TGCGCCAGCAGTTACGGGGTTGGGTTCCAAGAGACCCAGTACTTC. Translated: CASSYGVGFQETQYF. The gene calls are TRBV5-1 and TRBJ2-5; D may be TRBD2 (5 bases). The CDR3 runs 15 residues. V gave up 5 bases and J gave up 1 base, with 15 bases separating them. Germline assignment: CDR1 SGHRS and CDR2 YFSETQ.

This clonotype has more than one count but fewer than ten. The CDR3 region has the DNA TGTGCCAGCTCACCACGTCGGGACAGAATCTACAATGAGCAGTTCTTC. This sequence encodes CASSPRRDRIYNEQFF. The chain is built from TRBV18 and TRBJ2-1; 7 bases line up with TRBD1. The V and J ends lost 1 base and 3 bases, in that order; junction bases with no gene match: 6. Germline assignment: CDR1 KGHSH and CDR2 LQKENI. This CDR3 region has 16 residues.

Of note for this clonotype: At one end the junction does not follow the germline gene, possibly because of a read error. The chain links TRBV3-1 to TRBJ2-5; TRBD1 is a possible D gene (5 bases). Germline loops: CDR1 LGHDT, CDR2 YNNKEL (reference sequence). The CDR3 extends over 18 amino acids. The CDR3 coding sequence is TGTGCCAGCAGCCATCATAGGGGCCGGGCCCACGCCGAGAAGACCCGGTACTTC. Translated, it gives CASSHHRGRAHAEKTRYF.